This T cell receptor (beta chain) was documented in a study of shared clonotypes between healthy human individuals. The study's findings and limits: Of the naive CD4 clonotypes, about 5% were shared across several donors. Clonotypes which were not shared had lower generation probabilities than clonotypes that all four donors shared.

Sequencing was performed with immunoSEQ multiplex PCR; in TCRdb, only in-frame clones are kept and a portion is missing. The sample lists 2 million to 3 million clones, approximately 92% occurring once. On this clone itself: Antigen specificity is unknown.

CDR3 length: 14 amino acids. The V gene's germline CDR1 is SNHLY and CDR2 FYNNEI. J gave up 9 bases and V 6 bases, and 11 bases lay outside the gene matches. Sequenced material: naive CD4+ T cells sorted from blood. This sample's subset: CD45RA+ positively selected. The chain recombines TRBV2 with TRBJ2-1, with 7 bases fitting TRBD2. This TCR came from a man younger than 35 in good health. The DNA of the CDR3 is TGTGCCAGCAGGGATAGGGGCCCGGGAGGTGAGCAGTTCTTC. Amino acids: CASRDRGPGGEQFF.